The clone carrying this T cell receptor beta chain showed up many times. Its cognate antigen is unknown. This specimen comes from a study of T cells after yellow fever vaccination. In the study overall: Fractions containing few cells were prepared with SMART-Seq v4 Ultra Low Input. Regarding the study as a whole: Peaking faster, on day 5 versus 15, the secondary response was nonetheless weaker.

The V end was cut by 0 bases, the J end by 0 bases, with 5 bases between. This CDR3 is built from 13 residues. From germline, CDR1 is SQVTM and CDR2 ANQGSEA. TCRdb used MiXCR to reprocess the 5' RACE reads, holding one entry per CDR3 protein. The sample yields fewer than 450,000 distinct CDR3 sequences, 4% seen once. Sequences were derived from PBMCs, sampled 5 days after the yellow fever booster vaccination. The V call is TRBV29-1, the J call TRBJ1-1; D uncertain. This receptor was taken from a man between 18 and 29 years old who received the YFV17D yellow fever vaccine. The chain's CDR3 is CSVEDGVNTEAFF. The CDR3 DNA reads as TGCAGCGTTGAAGATGGCGTGAACACTGAAGCTTTCTTT.